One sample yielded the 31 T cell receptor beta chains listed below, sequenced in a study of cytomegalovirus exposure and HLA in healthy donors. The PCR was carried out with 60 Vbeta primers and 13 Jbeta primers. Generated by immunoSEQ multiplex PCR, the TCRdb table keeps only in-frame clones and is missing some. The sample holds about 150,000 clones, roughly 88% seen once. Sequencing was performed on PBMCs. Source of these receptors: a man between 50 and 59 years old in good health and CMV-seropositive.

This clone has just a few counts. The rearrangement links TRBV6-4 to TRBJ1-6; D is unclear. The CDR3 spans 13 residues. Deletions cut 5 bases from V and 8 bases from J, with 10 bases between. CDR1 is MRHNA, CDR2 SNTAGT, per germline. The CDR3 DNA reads TGTGCCAGCAGTACTGGGAGAGATTCACCCCTCCACTTT. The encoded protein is CASSTGRDSPLHF.

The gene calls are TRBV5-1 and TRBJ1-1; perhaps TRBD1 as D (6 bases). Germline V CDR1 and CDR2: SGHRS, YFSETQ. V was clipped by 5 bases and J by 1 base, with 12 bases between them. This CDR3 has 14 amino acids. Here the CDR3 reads CASSVTGPNTEAFF. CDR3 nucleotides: TGCGCCAGCAGTGTTACAGGGCCGAACACTGAAGCTTTCTTT.

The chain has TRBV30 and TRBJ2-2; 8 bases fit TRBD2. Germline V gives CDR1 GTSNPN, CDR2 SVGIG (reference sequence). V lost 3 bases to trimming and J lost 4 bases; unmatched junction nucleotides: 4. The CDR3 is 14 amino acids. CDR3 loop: CAWSRGGITGELFF. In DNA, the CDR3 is TGTGCCTGGAGCCGCGGGGGGATCACCGGGGAGCTGTTTTTT.

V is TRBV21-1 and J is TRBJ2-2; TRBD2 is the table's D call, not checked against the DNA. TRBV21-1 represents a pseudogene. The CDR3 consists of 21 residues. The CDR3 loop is CASSIPPEATSGGMNTGELFF. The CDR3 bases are TGTGCCAGCAGCATCCCTCCCGAGGCGACTAGCGGGGGAATGAACACCGGGGAGCTGTTTTTT.

As DNA, the CDR3 is TGCAGCGTGGCGGGACAGGGGGTAATAAACATTCAGTACTTC. Protein product: CSVAGQGVINIQYF. The chain employs TRBV29-1 and TRBJ2-4; 11 bases are a match to TRBD1. The CDR3 spans 14 residues. After removal of 6 bases from V and 6 bases from J, the junction contained 7 bases not matched to a gene. The germline CDR1 and CDR2 sequences are SQVTM and ANQGSEA.

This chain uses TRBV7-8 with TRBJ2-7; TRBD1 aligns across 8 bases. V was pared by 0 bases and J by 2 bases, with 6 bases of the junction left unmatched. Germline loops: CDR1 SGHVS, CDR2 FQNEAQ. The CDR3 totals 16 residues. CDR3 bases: TGTGCCAGCAGCTTAGCTCCAGGGACAGGCCCCTACGAGCAGTACTTC. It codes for CASSLAPGTGPYEQYF.

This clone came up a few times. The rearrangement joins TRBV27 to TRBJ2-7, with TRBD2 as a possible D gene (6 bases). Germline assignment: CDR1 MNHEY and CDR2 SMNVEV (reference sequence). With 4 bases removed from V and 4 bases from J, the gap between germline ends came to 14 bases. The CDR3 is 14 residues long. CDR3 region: CASSSAGPIYEQYF. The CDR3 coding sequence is TGTGCCAGCAGTTCCGCGGGACCGATTTACGAGCAGTACTTC.

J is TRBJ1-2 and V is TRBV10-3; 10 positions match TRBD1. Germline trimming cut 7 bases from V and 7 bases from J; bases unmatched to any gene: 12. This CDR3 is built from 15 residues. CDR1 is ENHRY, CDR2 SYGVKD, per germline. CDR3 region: CAITSTGGSWGGYTF. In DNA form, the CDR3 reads TGTGCCATCACATCGACAGGGGGCTCTTGGGGTGGCTACACCTTC.

The CDR3 coding sequence is TGTGCCAGCAGCGTGAGGGCGGGAGGCGGGACCGGGGAGCTGTTTTTT. Protein sequence: CASSVRAGGGTGELFF. The J gene is TRBJ2-2, the V gene TRBV9; TRBD2 aligns across 8 bases. V was pared by 2 bases and J by 5 bases, with 8 bases of the junction left unmatched. Per germline, CDR1 SGDLS and CDR2 YYNGEE. There are 16 residues in the CDR3.

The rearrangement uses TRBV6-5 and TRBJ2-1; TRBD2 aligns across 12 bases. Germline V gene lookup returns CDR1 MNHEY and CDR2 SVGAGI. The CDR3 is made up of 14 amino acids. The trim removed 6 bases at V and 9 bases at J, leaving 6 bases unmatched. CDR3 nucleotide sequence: TGTGCCAGCAGCCCAACTAGCGGGAGGCTTGAGCAGTTCTTC. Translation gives CASSPTSGRLEQFF.

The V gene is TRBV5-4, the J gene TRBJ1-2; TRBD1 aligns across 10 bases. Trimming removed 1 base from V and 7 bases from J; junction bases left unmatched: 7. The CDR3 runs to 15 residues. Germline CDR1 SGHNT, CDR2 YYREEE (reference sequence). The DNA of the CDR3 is TGTGCCAGCAGCTTGATTGGGACAGGGGTAGGTGGCTACACCTTC. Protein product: CASSLIGTGVGGYTF.

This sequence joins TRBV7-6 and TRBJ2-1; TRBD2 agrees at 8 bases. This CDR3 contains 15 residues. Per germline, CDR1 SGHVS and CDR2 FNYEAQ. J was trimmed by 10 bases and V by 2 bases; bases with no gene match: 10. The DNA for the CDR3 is TGTGCCAGCAGCTTATCCCGAGCGGGAGCGGAGGAGCAGTTCTTC. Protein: CASSLSRAGAEEQFF.

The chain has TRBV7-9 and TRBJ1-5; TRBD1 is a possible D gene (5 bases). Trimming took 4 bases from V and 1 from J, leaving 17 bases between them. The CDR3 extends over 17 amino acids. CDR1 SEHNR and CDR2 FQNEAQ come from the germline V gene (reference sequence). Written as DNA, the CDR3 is TGTGCCAGCAGCTACGTCATGTCAGGGTTGAGCAATCAGCCCCAGCATTTT. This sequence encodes CASSYVMSGLSNQPQHF.

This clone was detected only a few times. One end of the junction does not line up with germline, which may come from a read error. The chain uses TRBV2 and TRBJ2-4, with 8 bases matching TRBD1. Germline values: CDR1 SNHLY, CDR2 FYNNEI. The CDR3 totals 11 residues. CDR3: CASSEGQGADF. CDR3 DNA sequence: TGTGCCAGCAGTGAAGGGCAGGGGGCGGACTTC.

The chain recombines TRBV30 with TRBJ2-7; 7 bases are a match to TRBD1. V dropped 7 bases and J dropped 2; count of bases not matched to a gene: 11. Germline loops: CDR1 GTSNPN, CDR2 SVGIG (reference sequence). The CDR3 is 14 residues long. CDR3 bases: TGTGCCTCCACCCGACGGGACAGCCCCTACGAGCAGTACGTC. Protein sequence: CASTRRDSPYEQYV.

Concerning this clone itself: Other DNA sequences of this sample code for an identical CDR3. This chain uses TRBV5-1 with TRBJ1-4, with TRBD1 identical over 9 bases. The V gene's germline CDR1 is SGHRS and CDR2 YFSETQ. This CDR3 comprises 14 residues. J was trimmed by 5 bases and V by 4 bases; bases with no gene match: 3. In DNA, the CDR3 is TGCGCCAGCAGCCCAGGACAGGGGAATGAAAAACTGTTTTTT. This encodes CASSPGQGNEKLFF.

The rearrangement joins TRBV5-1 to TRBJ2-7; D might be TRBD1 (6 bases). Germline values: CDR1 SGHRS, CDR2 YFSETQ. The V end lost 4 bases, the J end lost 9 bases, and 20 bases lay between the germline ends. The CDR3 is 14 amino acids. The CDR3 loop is CASSPGTYHEGQYF. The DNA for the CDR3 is TGCGCCAGCAGCCCCGGGACATATCACGAGGGGCAGTACTTC.

The CDR3 region has the DNA TGTGCCAGCAGCGCGTGGGACAGGGGGTCCCTCGGAAACACCATATATTTT. It translates to CASSAWDRGSLGNTIYF. V and J are TRBV4-2 and TRBJ1-3; 11 bases agree with TRBD1. Germline loops: CDR1 LGHNA, CDR2 YNFKEQ. The CDR3 length is 17 residues. Germline trimming cut 5 bases from V and 4 bases from J; bases unmatched to any gene: 10.

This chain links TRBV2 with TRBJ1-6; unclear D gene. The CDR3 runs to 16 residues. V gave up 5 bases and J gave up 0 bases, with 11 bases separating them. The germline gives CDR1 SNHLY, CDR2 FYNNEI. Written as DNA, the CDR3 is TGTGCCAGCAGTCACTCGGGGAGCTCCTATAATTCACCCCTCCACTTT. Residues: CASSHSGSSYNSPLHF. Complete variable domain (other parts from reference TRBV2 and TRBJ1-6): EPEVTQTPSHQVTQMGQEVILRCVPISNHLYFYWYRQILGQKVEFLVSFYNNEISEKSEIFDDQFSVERPDGSNFTLKIRSTKLEDSAMYFCASSHSGSSYNSPLHFGNGTRLTVT.

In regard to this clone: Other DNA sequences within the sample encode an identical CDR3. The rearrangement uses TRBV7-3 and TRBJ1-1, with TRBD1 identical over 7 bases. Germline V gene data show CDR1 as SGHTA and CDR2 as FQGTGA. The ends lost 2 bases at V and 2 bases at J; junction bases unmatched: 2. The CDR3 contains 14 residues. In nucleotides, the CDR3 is TGTGCCAGCAGCTTAGGAGGGGGCAACACTGAAGCTTTCTTT. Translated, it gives CASSLGGGNTEAFF.

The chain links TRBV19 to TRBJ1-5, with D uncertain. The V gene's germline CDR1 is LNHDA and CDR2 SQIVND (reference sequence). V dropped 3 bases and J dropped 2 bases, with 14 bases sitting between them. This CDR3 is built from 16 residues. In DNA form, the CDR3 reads TGTGCCAGTAGTATTCGGAATATGCGGGGCAATCAGCCCCAGCATTTT. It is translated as CASSIRNMRGNQPQHF. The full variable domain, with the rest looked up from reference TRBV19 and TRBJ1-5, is DGGITQSPKYLFRKEGQNVTLSCEQNLNHDAMYWYRQDPGQGLRLIYYSQIVNDFQKGDIAEGYSVSREKKESFPLTVTSAQKNPTAFYLCASSIRNMRGNQPQHFGDGTRLSIL.

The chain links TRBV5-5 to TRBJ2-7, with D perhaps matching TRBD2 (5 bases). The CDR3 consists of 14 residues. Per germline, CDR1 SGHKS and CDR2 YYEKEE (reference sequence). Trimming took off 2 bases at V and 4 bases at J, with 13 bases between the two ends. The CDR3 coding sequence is TGTGCCAGCAGCTTTAGAGAGGGAAGGTACGAGCAGTACTTC. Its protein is CASSFREGRYEQYF.

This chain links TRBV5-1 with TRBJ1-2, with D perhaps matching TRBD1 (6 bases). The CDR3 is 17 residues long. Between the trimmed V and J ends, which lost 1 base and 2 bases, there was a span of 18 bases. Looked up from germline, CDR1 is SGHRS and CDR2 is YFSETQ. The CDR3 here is CASSLRSGTPINYGYTF. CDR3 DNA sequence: TGCGCCAGCAGCTTGCGTTCCGGGACACCCATCAACTATGGCTACACCTTC. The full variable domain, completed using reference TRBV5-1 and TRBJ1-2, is KAGVTQTPRYLIKTRGQQVTLSCSPISGHRSVSWYQQTPGQGLQFLFEYFSETQRNKGNFPGRFSGRQFSNSRSEMNVSTLELGDSALYLCASSLRSGTPINYGYTFGSGTRLTVV.

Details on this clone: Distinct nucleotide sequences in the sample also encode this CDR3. For the CDR3, the DNA is TGTGCCAGCAGTTTAACCGGGTTGAACACCGGGGAGCTGTTTTTT. This translates into CASSLTGLNTGELFF. The chain couples TRBV27 to TRBJ2-2; D unresolved. Germline-derived CDR1 and CDR2 are MNHEY and SMNVEV (reference sequence). V gave up 2 bases and J gave up 1 base, with 8 bases separating them. CDR3 size: 15 residues.

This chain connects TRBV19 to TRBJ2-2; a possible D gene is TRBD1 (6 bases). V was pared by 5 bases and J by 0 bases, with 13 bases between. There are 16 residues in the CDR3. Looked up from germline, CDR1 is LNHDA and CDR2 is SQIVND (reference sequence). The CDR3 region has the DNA TGTGCCAGTAGTTCGGGACAATCTCCGAACACCGGGGAGCTGTTTTTT. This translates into CASSSGQSPNTGELFF.

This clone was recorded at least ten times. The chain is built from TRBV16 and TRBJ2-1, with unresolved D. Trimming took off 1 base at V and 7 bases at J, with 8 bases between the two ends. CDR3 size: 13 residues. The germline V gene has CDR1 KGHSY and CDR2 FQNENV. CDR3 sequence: CASSQWFRNEQFF. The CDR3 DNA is TGTGCCAGCAGCCAATGGTTCAGGAATGAGCAGTTCTTC.

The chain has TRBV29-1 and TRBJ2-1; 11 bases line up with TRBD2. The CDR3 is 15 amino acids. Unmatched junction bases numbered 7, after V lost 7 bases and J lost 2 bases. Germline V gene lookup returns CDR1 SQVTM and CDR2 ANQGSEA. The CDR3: CSALRLAGTYNEQFF. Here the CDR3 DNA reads TGCAGCGCCCTTAGACTAGCGGGGACCTACAATGAGCAGTTCTTC.

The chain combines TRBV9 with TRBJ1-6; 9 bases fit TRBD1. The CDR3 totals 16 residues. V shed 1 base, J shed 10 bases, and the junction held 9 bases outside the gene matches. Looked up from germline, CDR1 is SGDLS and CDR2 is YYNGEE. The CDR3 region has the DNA TGTGCCAGCAGCGTAAACCCGGGACAGGGAGACTCACCCCTCCACTTT. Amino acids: CASSVNPGQGDSPLHF.

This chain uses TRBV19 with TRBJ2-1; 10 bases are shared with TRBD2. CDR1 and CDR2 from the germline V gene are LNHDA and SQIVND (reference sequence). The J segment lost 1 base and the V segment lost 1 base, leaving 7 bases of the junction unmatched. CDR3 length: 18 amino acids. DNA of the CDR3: TGTGCCAGTAGTATAGGGCTAGCGGGAGAATGGTCCTACAATGAGCAGTTCTTC. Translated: CASSIGLAGEWSYNEQFF. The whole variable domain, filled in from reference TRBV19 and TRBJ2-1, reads DGGITQSPKYLFRKEGQNVTLSCEQNLNHDAMYWYRQDPGQGLRLIYYSQIVNDFQKGDIAEGYSVSREKKESFPLTVTSAQKNPTAFYLCASSIGLAGEWSYNEQFFGPGTRLTVL.

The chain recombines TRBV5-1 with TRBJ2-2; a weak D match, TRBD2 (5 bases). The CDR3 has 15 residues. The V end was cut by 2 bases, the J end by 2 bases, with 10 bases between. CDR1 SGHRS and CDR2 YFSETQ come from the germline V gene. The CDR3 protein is CASSLRGINTGELFF. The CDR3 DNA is TGCGCCAGCAGCTTACGGGGAATCAACACCGGGGAGCTGTTTTTT.

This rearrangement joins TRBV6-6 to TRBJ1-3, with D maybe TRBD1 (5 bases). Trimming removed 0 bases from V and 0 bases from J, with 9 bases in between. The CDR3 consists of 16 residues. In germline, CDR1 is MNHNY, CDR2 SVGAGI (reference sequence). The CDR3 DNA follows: TGTGCCAGCAGTTACTCCGACAGCTCCTCTGGAAACACCATATATTTT. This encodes CASSYSDSSSGNTIYF.